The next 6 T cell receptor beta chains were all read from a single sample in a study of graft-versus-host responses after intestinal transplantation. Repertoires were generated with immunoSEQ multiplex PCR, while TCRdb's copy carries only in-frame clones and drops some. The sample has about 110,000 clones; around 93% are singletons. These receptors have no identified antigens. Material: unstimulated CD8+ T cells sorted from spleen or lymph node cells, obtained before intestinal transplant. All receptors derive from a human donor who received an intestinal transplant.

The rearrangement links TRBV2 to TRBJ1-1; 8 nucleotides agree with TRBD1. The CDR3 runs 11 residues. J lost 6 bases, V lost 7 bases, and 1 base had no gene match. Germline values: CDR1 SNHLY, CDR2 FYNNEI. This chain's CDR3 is CASTGGAEAFF. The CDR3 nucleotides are TGTGCCAGCACAGGGGGCGCTGAAGCTTTCTTT.

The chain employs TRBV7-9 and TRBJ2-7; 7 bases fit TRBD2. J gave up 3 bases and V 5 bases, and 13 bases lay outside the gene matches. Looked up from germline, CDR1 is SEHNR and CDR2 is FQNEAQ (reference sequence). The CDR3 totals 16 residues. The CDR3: CASSPRSPGGGYEQYF. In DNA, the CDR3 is TGTGCCAGCAGCCCCCGTAGTCCGGGAGGTGGCTACGAGCAGTACTTC.

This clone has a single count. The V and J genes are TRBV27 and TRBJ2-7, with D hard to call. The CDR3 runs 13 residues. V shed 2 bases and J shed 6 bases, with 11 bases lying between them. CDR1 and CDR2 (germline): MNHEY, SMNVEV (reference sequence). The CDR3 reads CASSLAGRIEQYF. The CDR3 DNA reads TGTGCCAGCAGTTTAGCCGGTCGGATCGAGCAGTACTTC.

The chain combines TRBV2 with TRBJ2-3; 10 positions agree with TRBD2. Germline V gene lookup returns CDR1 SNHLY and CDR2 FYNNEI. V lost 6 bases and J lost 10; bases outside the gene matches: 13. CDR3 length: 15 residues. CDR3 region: CASRDGTSVRNPQYF. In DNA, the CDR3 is TGTGCCAGCAGAGATGGGACTAGCGTCCGTAATCCGCAGTATTTT.

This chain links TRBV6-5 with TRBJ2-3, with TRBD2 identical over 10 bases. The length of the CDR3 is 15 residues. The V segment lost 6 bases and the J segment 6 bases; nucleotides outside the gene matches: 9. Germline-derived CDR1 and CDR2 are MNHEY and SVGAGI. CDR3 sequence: CASSSELAGDDTQYF. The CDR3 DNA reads TGTGCCAGCAGCTCGGAGCTAGCGGGAGACGATACGCAGTATTTT.

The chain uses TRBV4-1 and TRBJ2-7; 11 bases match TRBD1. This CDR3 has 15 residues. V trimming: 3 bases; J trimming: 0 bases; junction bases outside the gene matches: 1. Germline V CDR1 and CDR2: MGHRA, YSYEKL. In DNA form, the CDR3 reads TGCGCCAGCAGCCAGGGGACAGGGGGCTCCTACGAGCAGTACTTC. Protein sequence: CASSQGTGGSYEQYF.